These T cell receptor beta chains were read from a single sample in a study of T-cell reconstitution after alpha-beta-depleted transplantation in children. Using its own MiXCR run on the PCR reads, TCRdb lists one record per CDR3 protein. Among fewer than 200,000 distinct CDR3 sequences listed, about 6.4% were seen once. The sequencing here drew on PBMCs from the stem cell graft donor, taken from the stem cell graft. These receptors originate from a human donor who donated a stem cell graft to a child with Wiskott-Aldrich syndrome. Each CDR3 is given without its conserved first and last residue. Each record gives: D gene, V gene, J gene, CDR3 protein. The D gene is left open where the match is weak.

d_gene: NA; v_gene: TRBV6-1; j_gene: TRBJ2-3; CDR3aa: ASSLGSTDTQY
d_gene: TRBD2; v_gene: TRBV10-1; j_gene: TRBJ2-1; CDR3aa: ASSVRTSGVNEQF
d_gene: TRBD1; v_gene: TRBV28; j_gene: TRBJ1-5; CDR3aa: ASLRQGRGLNQPQH
d_gene: TRBD1; v_gene: TRBV5-5; j_gene: TRBJ1-2; CDR3aa: ASSRQGSNYGYT
d_gene: NA; v_gene: TRBV5-1; j_gene: TRBJ1-4; CDR3aa: ASSLWQNNEKLF
d_gene: NA; v_gene: TRBV5-6; j_gene: TRBJ2-7; CDR3aa: ASSQGRVYEQY
d_gene: NA; v_gene: TRBV5-1; j_gene: TRBJ2-4; CDR3aa: ASSFSGAHENIQY
d_gene: NA; v_gene: TRBV6-2/TRBV6-3; j_gene: TRBJ1-2; CDR3aa: AATNSQSNYGYT
d_gene: NA; v_gene: TRBV20-1; j_gene: TRBJ1-3; CDR3aa: SAREGRGNTIY
d_gene: TRBD2; v_gene: TRBV19; j_gene: TRBJ2-1; CDR3aa: ASGTSAGVPSNEQF
d_gene: NA; v_gene: TRBV18; j_gene: TRBJ1-5; CDR3aa: ASSPTGMDQPQH
d_gene: NA; v_gene: TRBV12-3/TRBV12-4; j_gene: TRBJ2-7; CDR3aa: ASSFDYEQY
d_gene: TRBD1; v_gene: TRBV19; j_gene: TRBJ1-2; CDR3aa: ASSTGQTSLRGYT
d_gene: NA; v_gene: TRBV30; j_gene: TRBJ2-1; CDR3aa: AWNPGNEQF
d_gene: TRBD1; v_gene: TRBV7-2; j_gene: TRBJ1-3; CDR3aa: ASSRDRGGNTIY
d_gene: NA; v_gene: TRBV19; j_gene: TRBJ1-4; CDR3aa: ASIGGRGKKLF
d_gene: NA; v_gene: TRBV5-6; j_gene: TRBJ2-7; CDR3aa: ASSPPFGSSYEQY
d_gene: NA; v_gene: TRBV20-1; j_gene: TRBJ1-6; CDR3aa: SAMDSPVSYNSPLH
d_gene: NA; v_gene: TRBV24-1; j_gene: TRBJ2-1; CDR3aa: ATSESVTYEQF
d_gene: NA; v_gene: TRBV12-3/TRBV12-4; j_gene: TRBJ2-5; CDR3aa: ASSLTPRETQY
d_gene: NA; v_gene: TRBV5-1; j_gene: TRBJ1-5; CDR3aa: ASRPDKGNQPQH
d_gene: NA; v_gene: TRBV20-1; j_gene: TRBJ2-1; CDR3aa: SARDRRTNNEQF
d_gene: TRBD1; v_gene: TRBV15; j_gene: TRBJ1-1; CDR3aa: ATSRDRGGNTEAF
d_gene: TRBD2; v_gene: TRBV7-9; j_gene: TRBJ2-4; CDR3aa: ASSPGTSGSVKNIQY
d_gene: TRBD1; v_gene: TRBV29-1; j_gene: TRBJ1-2; CDR3aa: SVNPDRVILEGYT
d_gene: NA; v_gene: TRBV5-1; j_gene: TRBJ1-1; CDR3aa: ASSLARADIGMNTEAF
d_gene: NA; v_gene: TRBV12-3/TRBV12-4; j_gene: TRBJ2-7; CDR3aa: ASSLSPRLYEQY
d_gene: NA; v_gene: TRBV5-1; j_gene: TRBJ1-2; CDR3aa: ASSLDRVNYGYT
d_gene: NA; v_gene: TRBV5-1; j_gene: TRBJ1-1; CDR3aa: ASSLERGGNTEAF
d_gene: NA; v_gene: TRBV28; j_gene: TRBJ2-4; CDR3aa: ASSFSPRDASNKNIQY
d_gene: NA; v_gene: TRBV11-2; j_gene: TRBJ2-2; CDR3aa: ASSLDPPSIPGELF
d_gene: TRBD2; v_gene: TRBV6-2/TRBV6-3; j_gene: TRBJ2-4; CDR3aa: ASDYRAGGLAKNIQY
d_gene: TRBD1; v_gene: TRBV18; j_gene: TRBJ1-5; CDR3aa: ASSPPFLQGADSGQPQH
d_gene: TRBD1; v_gene: TRBV19; j_gene: TRBJ2-5; CDR3aa: ASSAGTVYQETQY